The 23 T cell receptor beta chains below all came from one sample that was sequenced in a study of blood T cells in healthy people across ages. Together with a sample-barcoded 5' primer, a J-beta primer mix was included in a second PCR lasting 7 to 11 cycles. TCRdb re-called the 5' RACE reads with MiXCR, one entry per CDR3 protein. The table includes 1.5 million to 2 million distinct CDR3 sequences, roughly 27% detected once. The sequenced sample was blood. The receptors here all came from a woman aged 25 to 39 in good health.

DNA of the CDR3: TGTGCCAGCAGCTTGCGACCGGGACAGGGCCATTACGAGCAGTACTTC. Its translation is CASSLRPGQGHYEQYF. The chain recombines TRBV5-5 with TRBJ2-7; 9 bases map to TRBD1. The CDR3 has 16 amino acids. The J segment lost 4 bases and the V segment lost 1 base, leaving 9 bases of the junction unmatched. Germline V gene sequence: CDR1 SGHKS, CDR2 YYEKEE (reference sequence). Complete variable domain (other parts from reference TRBV5-5 and TRBJ2-7): DAGVTQSPTHLIKTRGQQVTLRCSPISGHKSVSWYQQVLGQGPQFIFQYYEKEERGRGNFPDRFSARQFPNYSSELNVNALLLGDSALYLCASSLRPGQGHYEQYFGPGTRLTVT.

V and J are TRBV20-1 and TRBJ1-2, with 10 bases identical to TRBD1. Germline V gene sequence: CDR1 DFQATT, CDR2 SNEGSKA (reference sequence). V gave up 4 bases and J gave up 2 bases; unmatched junction bases: 7. CDR3 length: 15 residues. The CDR3 sequence: CSATDRGATNYGYTF. The CDR3 nucleotides are TGCAGTGCTACGGACAGGGGGGCAACAAACTATGGCTACACCTTC.

The V gene is TRBV28, the J gene TRBJ2-5; TRBD2 agrees at 11 bases. V shed 4 bases and J 3 bases; nucleotides not matched to a gene: 10. Germline-derived CDR1 and CDR2 are MDHEN and SYDVKM. The CDR3 covers 17 residues. CDR3 sequence (DNA): TGTGCCAGCAGTTCTTCTCCCACGGGACTAGCGGAAGAGACCCAGTACTTC. Translating gives CASSSSPTGLAEETQYF.

The chain uses TRBV6-2 or TRBV6-3 and TRBJ1-1, with 8 bases identical to TRBD1. J was trimmed by 8 bases and V by 6 bases; bases with no gene match: 8. The CDR3 has 13 residues. Germline V gene sequence: CDR1 MNHEY, CDR2 SVGEGT. CDR3 sequence: CASSPTGGREAFF. In nucleotides, the CDR3 is TGTGCCAGCAGCCCAACAGGGGGTCGCGAAGCTTTCTTT.

This clonotype appeared a single time. The V call is TRBV5-1, the J call TRBJ2-5; 7 nucleotides agree with TRBD2. The germline V gene encodes CDR1 SGHRS and CDR2 YFSETQ. The CDR3 is made up of 14 amino acids. J was trimmed by 5 bases and V by 4 bases; bases with no gene match: 8. The CDR3 here is CASSPGGEVETQYF. The CDR3 DNA follows: TGCGCCAGCAGCCCTGGGGGGGAGGTGGAGACCCAGTACTTC.

V gene TRBV9 combines with J gene TRBJ1-2; D may be TRBD1 (6 bases). Germline-derived CDR1 and CDR2 are SGDLS and YYNGEE. V lost 3 bases and J lost 6, with 15 bases in between. This CDR3 is built from 14 residues. The CDR3 sequence: CASSGDRTANGYTF. The CDR3 DNA is TGTGCCAGCAGCGGGGATCGGACAGCCAATGGCTACACCTTC.

Details on this clonotype: This may come from a read error, since a much larger clone is one base off. This rearrangement joins TRBV29-1 to TRBJ2-7; a weak D match, TRBD2 (6 bases). The CDR3 has 15 residues. In germline, CDR1 is SQVTM, CDR2 ANQGSEA. The V end lost 7 bases, the J end lost 3 bases, and 22 bases lay between the germline ends. The CDR3 region is CSALGGPDGDYEQYF. The DNA for the CDR3 is TGCAGCGCTTTAGGAGGGCCTGATGGAGACTACGAGCAGTACTTC.

The chain joins TRBV15 to TRBJ1-1; D ambiguous. Germline V gene data show CDR1 as LNHNV and CDR2 as YYDKDF (reference sequence). The CDR3 has 15 residues. V was pared by 1 base and J by 1 base, with 10 bases between. CDR3 sequence reads: CATSRVMGTNTEAFF. CDR3 DNA sequence: TGTGCCACCAGCAGAGTCATGGGTACGAACACTGAAGCTTTCTTT.

This clonotype was recorded many times. As DNA, the CDR3 is TGTGCCACCGGAGAAGGGGCCATCGGCGAGCAGTACTTC. Its protein is CATGEGAIGEQYF. The genes are TRBV10-3 and TRBJ2-7, with D possibly being TRBD1 (5 bases). CDR1 and CDR2 from the germline V gene are ENHRY and SYGVKD. Trimming took off 10 bases at V and 6 bases at J, with 19 bases between the two ends. The CDR3 runs to 13 residues.

About this clonotype: Relative to the germline gene, one junction end is altered; a read error may explain this. The chain uses TRBV28 and TRBJ2-6; perhaps TRBD1 as D (5 bases). The CDR3 totals 13 residues. Germline CDR1 MDHEN, CDR2 SYDVKM. The CDR3 loop is CASSFPGADVLTF. For the CDR3, the DNA is TGTGCCAGCAGTTTCCCTGGGGCCGACGTCCTGACTTTC.

The chain employs TRBV5-5 and TRBJ1-4; 8 positions match TRBD1. Losses at the gene ends were 4 bases for V and 6 bases for J; bases not matched to a gene: 11. CDR1 and CDR2 from the germline V gene are SGHKS and YYEKEE (reference sequence). The CDR3 runs to 16 residues. The CDR3 sequence is CASSGGTGQGYEKLFF. The CDR3 DNA follows: TGTGCCAGCAGCGGGGGGACAGGACAAGGTTATGAAAAACTGTTTTTT.

This clonotype was detected ten times or more. The chain recombines TRBV20-1 with TRBJ2-5; D unclear. V was cut by 6 bases and J by 7 bases, with 12 bases left in between. The CDR3 covers 11 residues. CDR1 DFQATT and CDR2 SNEGSKA come from the germline V gene (reference sequence). The CDR3 DNA reads as TGCAGTGCCCCATTACTTGGGACCCAGTACTTC. Residues: CSAPLLGTQYF.

For this clonotype: An end of the junction differs from the germline gene, which may be a read error. This chain uses TRBV7-9 with TRBJ1-1; weak D call: TRBD1 (6 bases). The CDR3 extends over 16 amino acids. In germline, CDR1 is SEHNR, CDR2 FQNEAQ (reference sequence). The CDR3 DNA sequence: TGTGCCAGCAGCTTTTGGAGACCAAGCGGGGGCACTGAAACTTTCTTT. Protein sequence: CASSFWRPSGGTETFF.

This clonotype was counted only a few times. The CDR3 region has the DNA TGTGCCAGCAGCGTCCTTGGGGGGACAGATACGCAGTATTTT. It encodes CASSVLGGTDTQYF. The V and J genes are TRBV9 and TRBJ2-3, with D possibly being TRBD2 (6 bases). The CDR3 is made up of 14 amino acids. Germline CDR1 is SGDLS and CDR2 is YYNGEE. Trimming pared 2 bases from V and 3 bases from J, leaving 10 bases between.

This clonotype was detected only a few times. In DNA form, the CDR3 reads TGCAGCGTTGAGCGGTCCGGCCAGAACTATGGCTACACCTTC. Protein: CSVERSGQNYGYTF. This chain links TRBV29-1 with TRBJ1-2, with unresolved D. V was pared by 3 bases and J by 2 bases, with 13 bases between. The CDR3 is made up of 14 amino acids. In germline, CDR1 is SQVTM, CDR2 ANQGSEA.

This clonotype has a handful of counts. The genes are TRBV6-1 and TRBJ2-7; no clear D gene. Trimming shortened V by 1 base and J by 2 bases, and 12 bases separated the two germline ends. This CDR3 is 15 amino acids long. Germline values: CDR1 MNHNS, CDR2 SASEGT. The CDR3: CASSEEGRSPYEQYF. The DNA of the CDR3 is TGTGCCAGCAGTGAAGAGGGTAGATCCCCCTACGAGCAGTACTTC.

This clonotype was recorded many times. This chain uses TRBV7-2 with TRBJ2-5, with TRBD1 as a possible D gene (6 bases). Trimming stripped 6 bases from V and 3 bases from J, with 11 bases between. This CDR3 comprises 13 residues. CDR1 and CDR2 (germline): SGHTA, FQGNSA. CDR3 in amino acids: CASSTRTEETQYF. In DNA form, the CDR3 reads TGTGCCAGCAGTACGAGGACAGAAGAGACCCAGTACTTC.

There are a few counts of this clonotype. The chain joins TRBV4-1 to TRBJ2-1; D may match TRBD1 or TRBD2 (6 bases each). The CDR3 totals 17 residues. Per the germline V gene, CDR1 is MGHRA and CDR2 is YSYEKL. V was shortened by 4 bases and J by 8 bases, with 24 bases between the two germline ends. This CDR3 reads CASSPRLGGSSDDEQFF. For the CDR3, the DNA is TGCGCCAGCAGCCCCCGCCTGGGGGGCAGTTCGGACGATGAGCAGTTCTTC.

About this clonotype: This may come from a read error, since a much larger clone is one base off. The rearrangement uses TRBV7-9 and TRBJ2-1; D call uncertain. The CDR3 is 15 residues long. V lost 5 bases and J 10 bases, leaving 21 bases between the germline ends. Germline CDR1 is SEHNR and CDR2 is FQNEAQ (reference sequence). The CDR3 spells CASSPSSGDPYEQFF. The CDR3 region has the DNA TGTGCCAGCAGCCCTTCCTCAGGAGATCCCTACGAGCAGTTCTTC.

A few counts support this clonotype. The chain is built from TRBV30 and TRBJ1-5; perhaps TRBD1 as D (5 bases). V gave up 2 bases and J gave up 3 bases, with 14 bases separating them. The germline gives CDR1 GTSNPN, CDR2 SVGIG (reference sequence). The length of the CDR3 is 15 residues. The CDR3 DNA sequence: TGTGCCTGGAGTTGGTTTGGGGGGGACAATCAGCCCCAGCATTTT. This translates into CAWSWFGGDNQPQHF.

This clonotype occurred many times. The rearrangement uses TRBV2 and TRBJ2-1, with no clear D. Germline assignment: CDR1 SNHLY and CDR2 FYNNEI. V was cut by 3 bases and J by 0 bases, with 12 bases left in between. This CDR3 comprises 16 residues. For the CDR3, the DNA is TGTGCCAGCAGTGATTTTGCTATGGGCTCCTACAATGAGCAGTTCTTC. This encodes CASSDFAMGSYNEQFF.

This chain links TRBV9 with TRBJ1-6; D not certain. CDR3 length equals 13 residues. Germline lookup yields CDR1 SGDLS and CDR2 YYNGEE. Trimming removed 0 bases from V and 7 bases from J, with 5 bases in between. The CDR3 here is CASSVGRNSPLHF. The CDR3 region has the DNA TGTGCCAGCAGCGTAGGGCGGAATTCACCCCTCCACTTT.

V and J are TRBV6-5 and TRBJ1-6, with 7 bases matching TRBD1. The CDR3 contains 15 residues. Germline values: CDR1 MNHEY, CDR2 SVGAGI. The V segment lost 5 bases and the J segment 7 bases; nucleotides outside the gene matches: 8. The CDR3 DNA is TGTGCCAGCAGTCAACGGCAGGGGGGGAATTCACCCCTCCACTTT. Encoded protein: CASSQRQGGNSPLHF.